These 30 T cell receptor beta chains came from one sample sequenced in a study of early T cells in non-severe SARS-CoV-2 infection. TCRdb re-called the 5' RACE reads through MiXCR, storing one row per CDR3 protein. The data show nearly 70,000 distinct CDR3 sequences, roughly 4.9% seen once. Specimen: whole blood, collected at baseline. Receptors were obtained from an adult who was a healthcare worker with PCR-confirmed SARS-CoV-2 infection or an uninfected control (not recorded which). The donor label of this sample is uncertain.

In its sample, this clonotype was seen many times. The rearrangement uses TRBV7-4 and TRBJ2-5; 10 bases agree with TRBD2. Germline CDR1 reads SGHVT; CDR2 reads SQSDAQ. J gave up 4 bases and V 5 bases, and 4 bases lay outside the gene matches. CDR3 size: 14 residues. This chain's CDR3 is CASSATSGAETQYF. The CDR3 nucleotides read TGTGCCAGCAGCGCCACTAGCGGGGCAGAGACCCAGTACTTC.

This clonotype occurred a few times. The chain carries TRBV4-2 and TRBJ2-7; a possible D gene is TRBD2 (5 bases). The CDR3 is made up of 16 amino acids. Between the trimmed V and J ends, which lost 3 bases and 0 bases, there was a span of 15 bases. The germline gives CDR1 LGHNA, CDR2 YNFKEQ. The CDR3 is CASSQASGISSYEQYF. In DNA form, the CDR3 reads TGTGCCAGCAGCCAGGCGTCCGGGATTAGCTCCTACGAGCAGTACTTC.

This clonotype was observed many times. The V call is TRBV7-9, the J call TRBJ2-3; 12 nucleotides line up with TRBD2. The CDR3 is 15 amino acids. The germline V gene has CDR1 SEHNR and CDR2 FQNEAQ (reference sequence). The V segment lost 10 bases and the J segment 2 bases; nucleotides outside the gene matches: 7. The chain's CDR3 is CATTGLAGNTDTQYF. Written as DNA, the CDR3 is TGTGCCACCACAGGACTAGCGGGGAACACAGATACGCAGTATTTT.

The sample holds many counts of this clonotype. This chain links TRBV7-2 with TRBJ1-2; 11 bases map to TRBD1. Germline lookup yields CDR1 SGHTA and CDR2 FQGNSA. Trimming cost V 5 bases and J 7 bases; bases outside gene matches: 12. The CDR3 runs to 16 residues. The CDR3 here is CASSPRTDRGLGGYTF. The CDR3, as DNA: TGTGCCAGCAGCCCAAGAACGGACAGGGGGCTAGGTGGCTACACCTTC.

In this sample, this clonotype turned up many times. The rearrangement uses TRBV20-1 and TRBJ2-1, with 7 bases lining up with TRBD2. Per germline, CDR1 DFQATT and CDR2 SNEGSKA (reference sequence). V trimming: 5 bases; J trimming: 0 bases; junction bases outside the gene matches: 7. The CDR3 length is 15 residues. The CDR3 loop is CSAPERGRSYNEQFF. CDR3 DNA sequence: TGCAGTGCTCCCGAGCGGGGCCGCTCCTACAATGAGCAGTTCTTC.

This clonotype was counted at least ten times. V usage is TRBV29-1 and J usage is TRBJ1-2; D unclear. Per the germline V gene, CDR1 is SQVTM and CDR2 is ANQGSEA. The CDR3 runs 13 residues. Trimming stripped 6 bases from V and 1 base from J, with 12 bases between. The CDR3 DNA reads as TGCAGCGTCCAGGCCGAATTTAACTATGGCTACACCTTC. It specifies CSVQAEFNYGYTF. Complete variable domain (other parts from reference TRBV29-1 and TRBJ1-2): SAVISQKPSRDICQRGTSLTIQCQVDSQVTMMFWYRQQPGQSLTLIATANQGSEATYESGFVIDKFPISRPNLTFSTLTVSNMSPEDSSIYLCSVQAEFNYGYTFGSGTRLTVV.

This clonotype was counted at least ten times. DNA of the CDR3: TGTGCCAGCGTTACCTCCGGGGCAGGGGATTTGGATGGCTACACCTTC. Translation: CASVTSGAGDLDGYTF. The chain combines TRBV6-5 with TRBJ1-2, with D perhaps TRBD1 (6 bases). Germline V gives CDR1 MNHEY, CDR2 SVGAGI. The CDR3 runs to 16 residues. The germline V and J ends were trimmed by 8 bases and 6 bases, with 25 bases remaining between them.

This clonotype was detected only a few times. The V gene is TRBV5-6, the J gene TRBJ2-2; TRBD1 might be the D (7 bases). Trimming shortened V by 3 bases and J by 2 bases, and 17 bases separated the two germline ends. Germline CDR1 SGHDT, CDR2 YYEEEE. This CDR3 is 17 amino acids long. CDR3 DNA: TGTGCCAGCAGCTCCCCAGGGGGGACATCTAACACCGGGGAGCTGTTTTTT. This encodes CASSSPGGTSNTGELFF.

This chain connects TRBV7-2 to TRBJ2-2, with 11 bases aligning to TRBD1. V trimming: 1 base; J trimming: 5 bases; junction bases outside the gene matches: 6. Germline V gene data show CDR1 as SGHTA and CDR2 as FQGNSA. The CDR3 runs to 17 residues. CDR3 nucleotide sequence: TGTGCCAGCAGCTTAGTGACCGGGACAGGGGGGACCGGGGAGCTGTTTTTT. It encodes CASSLVTGTGGTGELFF.

At least ten counts were recorded for this clonotype. The V gene is TRBV11-2, the J gene TRBJ1-2; tentative D call: TRBD1 (6 bases). The V end was cut by 5 bases, the J end by 2 bases, with 18 bases between. From germline, CDR1 is SGHAT and CDR2 FQNNGV. The CDR3 contains 16 residues. The CDR3 DNA follows: TGTGCCAGCAGCCGGGGGGGCGGAAACCAGAACTATGGCTACACCTTC. It codes for CASSRGGGNQNYGYTF.

In this sample, this clonotype turned up a few times. The chain links TRBV12-3 or TRBV12-4 to TRBJ2-3, with 16 bases aligning to TRBD2. This CDR3 has 16 residues. V was pared by 4 bases and J by 4 bases, with 2 bases of the junction left unmatched. The CDR3 DNA reads as TGTGCCAGCAGTTCCGGGACTAGCGGGGGGGCAGATACGCAGTATTTT. This encodes CASSSGTSGGADTQYF.

This clonotype was counted at least ten times. The chain links TRBV5-5 to TRBJ2-2; 7 bases fit TRBD2. V gave up 4 bases and J gave up 3 bases; unmatched junction bases: 3. The CDR3 is 14 residues long. Germline CDR1 SGHKS, CDR2 YYEKEE (reference sequence). The CDR3 coding sequence is TGTGCCAGCAGCCCCCGGGAGGACACCGGGGAGCTGTTTTTT. Residues: CASSPREDTGELFF.

This clonotype was observed many times. This chain joins TRBV7-3 and TRBJ1-1, with D perhaps matching TRBD1 (5 bases). Between the trimmed V and J ends, which lost 0 bases and 1 base, there was a span of 9 bases. Germline CDR1 reads SGHTA; CDR2 reads FQGTGA. The CDR3 spans 15 residues. The CDR3 bases are TGTGCCAGCAGCTTAACGCGACAGAAGAACACTGAAGCTTTCTTT. Encoded protein: CASSLTRQKNTEAFF.

This clonotype was found many times. This chain joins TRBV7-6 and TRBJ2-5; D is undetermined. The ends were cut back, 4 bases at V and 0 bases at J, with 12 bases in the middle. The germline CDR1 and CDR2 sequences are SGHVS and FNYEAQ. The CDR3 consists of 15 residues. The CDR3 is CASSSGPVNQETQYF. The CDR3 DNA reads TGTGCCAGCAGCTCCGGGCCAGTGAACCAAGAGACCCAGTACTTC.

This clonotype has more than one count but fewer than ten. V gene TRBV7-9 combines with J gene TRBJ2-7; D is possibly TRBD2 (5 bases). The CDR3 length is 14 residues. Trimming took off 1 base at V and 4 bases at J, with 11 bases between the two ends. Germline lookup yields CDR1 SEHNR and CDR2 FQNEAQ (reference sequence). CDR3 loop: CASSLEGSGYEQYF. The CDR3 nucleotides read TGTGCCAGCAGCTTAGAAGGGTCGGGGTACGAGCAGTACTTC.

This clonotype has at least ten counts. This CDR3 reads CASSLPQDQETQYF. CDR3 in DNA: TGCGCCAGCAGCTTACCCCAGGACCAAGAGACCCAGTACTTC. The rearrangement links TRBV5-1 to TRBJ2-5, with D unresolved. Deletions cut 2 bases from V and 0 bases from J, with 8 bases between. Germline CDR1 reads SGHRS; CDR2 reads YFSETQ. The CDR3 covers 14 residues.

This clonotype appeared many times. V gene TRBV20-1 combines with J gene TRBJ2-7, with 14 bases lining up with TRBD2. CDR1 and CDR2 from the germline V gene are DFQATT and SNEGSKA (reference sequence). The CDR3 spans 15 residues. J lost 3 bases, V lost 5 bases, and 6 bases had no gene match. The CDR3 spells CSASPGLAGDYEQYF. For the CDR3, the DNA is TGCAGTGCTTCACCGGGACTAGCGGGGGACTACGAGCAGTACTTC.

This clonotype was observed many times. J is TRBJ2-3 and V is TRBV7-9; D call uncertain. Germline loops: CDR1 SEHNR, CDR2 FQNEAQ (reference sequence). The V gene lost 5 bases and the J gene lost 3 bases, with 6 bases spanning the gap. The CDR3 runs to 12 residues. The CDR3 protein is CASSAGTDTQYF. As DNA, the CDR3 is TGTGCCAGCAGCGCCGGTACAGATACGCAGTATTTT.

V and J are TRBV29-1 and TRBJ2-3; 9 bases are a match to TRBD2. CDR3 size: 14 residues. Trimming took 4 bases from V and 2 from J; bases not matched to a gene: 4. Germline CDR1 is SQVTM and CDR2 is ANQGSEA. DNA for the CDR3: TGCAGCGTTGGGCTAGCGGGGAACACAGATACGCAGTATTTT. This codes for CSVGLAGNTDTQYF.

This clonotype came up a few times. This chain's CDR3 is CASRQGHQETQYF. The CDR3 nucleotides are TGTGCCAGCAGGCAGGGACACCAAGAGACCCAGTACTTC. This rearrangement joins TRBV28 to TRBJ2-5; either TRBD1 or TRBD2 may fit D (5 bases each). This CDR3 has 13 residues. The ends were cut back, 6 bases at V and 0 bases at J, with 8 bases in the middle. Germline CDR1 and CDR2: MDHEN and SYDVKM.

This clonotype came up many times. The chain links TRBV7-2 to TRBJ2-5; D not certain. CDR1 SGHTA and CDR2 FQGNSA come from the germline V gene. V lost 5 bases to trimming and J lost 5 bases, with 15 bases between them. The CDR3 sequence is 14 residues long. CDR3 nucleotide sequence: TGTGCCAGCAGCCCTTCCCCCCATGGGGAGACCCAGTACTTC. Translated: CASSPSPHGETQYF.

There are many counts of this clonotype. One end of the junction fails to match germline, which may point to a read error. Here the CDR3 DNA reads TGTGCCAGCAGCCAAGTGTCGAGGGGCTGGCGGATCTTT. Translation: CASSQVSRGWRIF. V usage is TRBV3-1 and J usage is TRBJ1-1; maybe TRBD1 (5 bases). The CDR3 covers 13 residues. CDR1 LGHDT and CDR2 YNNKEL come from the germline V gene (reference sequence).

The chain links TRBV5-1 to TRBJ1-1, with D tentatively TRBD1 (6 bases). Germline CDR1 and CDR2: SGHRS and YFSETQ. V was pared by 6 bases and J by 1 base, with 10 bases between. CDR3 size: 13 residues. CDR3 sequence: CASNLGANTEAFF. The DNA for the CDR3 is TGCGCCAGCAACCTGGGGGCGAACACTGAAGCTTTCTTT.

The J gene is TRBJ1-6, the V gene TRBV20-1; 8 bases agree with TRBD1. Trimming removed 5 bases from V and 5 bases from J; junction bases left unmatched: 8. Per germline, CDR1 DFQATT and CDR2 SNEGSKA (reference sequence). This CDR3 is built from 15 residues. The DNA for the CDR3 is TGCAGTGCTTTCCCAGGACAGGGTAATAATTCACCCCTCCACTTT. Residues: CSAFPGQGNNSPLHF.

This chain uses TRBV27 with TRBJ2-2, with D perhaps given as TRBD1 or TRBD2 (5 bases each). Germline CDR1 MNHEY, CDR2 SMNVEV (reference sequence). Between the trimmed V and J ends, which lost 5 bases and 8 bases, there was a span of 15 bases. This CDR3 contains 14 residues. The CDR3 reads CASSPRDPRGELFF. For the CDR3, the DNA is TGTGCCAGCAGTCCCCGGGACCCGCGGGGGGAGCTGTTTTTT.

This clonotype was seen ten or more times. This chain uses TRBV29-1 with TRBJ1-1; D is unclear. Looked up from germline, CDR1 is SQVTM and CDR2 is ANQGSEA. Trimming took 0 bases from V and 2 from J, leaving 7 bases between them. The length of the CDR3 is 13 residues. The CDR3 here is CSVEETVNTEAFF. DNA for the CDR3: TGCAGCGTTGAAGAGACTGTTAACACTGAAGCTTTCTTT.

This clonotype was recorded many times. V is TRBV5-6 and J is TRBJ2-7; D call uncertain. The germline V and J ends were trimmed by 4 bases and 4 bases, with 12 bases remaining between them. The CDR3 has 13 amino acids. Per the germline V gene, CDR1 is SGHDT and CDR2 is YYEEEE. The CDR3, as DNA: TGTGCCAGCAGCCCTGGCTCCAGTTACGAGCAGTACTTC. Amino acid sequence: CASSPGSSYEQYF. The complete variable domain, with remaining parts taken from reference TRBV5-6 and TRBJ2-7, reads DAGVTQSPTHLIKTRGQQVTLRCSPKSGHDTVSWYQQALGQGPQFIFQYYEEEERQRGNFPDRFSGHQFPNYSSELNVNALLLGDSALYLCASSPGSSYEQYFGPGTRLTVT.

This clonotype was seen many times. This rearrangement joins TRBV6-5 to TRBJ2-7; D might be TRBD1 or TRBD2, each matching 5 bases. Germline V lookup: CDR1 MNHEY, CDR2 SVGAGI. V lost 5 bases, J lost 9 bases, and 26 bases lay in between. The CDR3 has 16 amino acids. The CDR3 loop is CASSRTFKSGTPGQYF. The CDR3 DNA is TGTGCCAGCAGTAGAACATTCAAATCCGGGACGCCCGGGCAGTACTTC.

V and J are TRBV29-1 and TRBJ1-1; tentative D call: TRBD1 (6 bases). The germline V gene encodes CDR1 SQVTM and CDR2 ANQGSEA. Trimming removed 6 bases at V and 0 bases at J, with 8 bases between. The CDR3 totals 12 residues. CDR3 residues: CSVGHLNTEAFF. CDR3 nucleotide sequence: TGCAGCGTGGGACATTTGAACACTGAAGCTTTCTTT.

This clonotype showed up many times. The chain has TRBV19 and TRBJ1-2, with unresolved D. This CDR3 has 12 residues. Trimming stripped 2 bases from V and 2 bases from J, with 3 bases between. In germline, CDR1 is LNHDA, CDR2 SQIVND (reference sequence). CDR3: CASSILNYGYTF. The CDR3 nucleotides are TGTGCCAGTAGTATATTGAACTATGGCTACACCTTC.